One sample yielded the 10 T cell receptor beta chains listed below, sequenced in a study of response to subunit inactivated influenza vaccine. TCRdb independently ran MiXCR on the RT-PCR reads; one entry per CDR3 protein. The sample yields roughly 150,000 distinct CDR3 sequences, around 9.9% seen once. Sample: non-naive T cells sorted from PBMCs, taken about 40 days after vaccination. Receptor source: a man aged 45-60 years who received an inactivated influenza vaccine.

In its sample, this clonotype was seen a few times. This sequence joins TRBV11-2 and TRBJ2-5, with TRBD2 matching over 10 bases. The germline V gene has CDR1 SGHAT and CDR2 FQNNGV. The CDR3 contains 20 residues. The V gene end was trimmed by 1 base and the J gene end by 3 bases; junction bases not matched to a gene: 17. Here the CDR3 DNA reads TGTGCCAGCAGCTTAGTCTATGTCCGGCCAGACAGCGGGAGGGAAGAGACCCAGTACTTC. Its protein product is CASSLVYVRPDSGREETQYF.

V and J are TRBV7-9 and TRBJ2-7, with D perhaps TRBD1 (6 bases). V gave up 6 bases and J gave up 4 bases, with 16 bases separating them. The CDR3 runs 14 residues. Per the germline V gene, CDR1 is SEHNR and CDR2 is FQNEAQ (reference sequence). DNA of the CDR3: TGTGCCAGCAGTACAGGGAGCTTTGGGTACGAGCAGTACTTC. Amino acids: CASSTGSFGYEQYF.

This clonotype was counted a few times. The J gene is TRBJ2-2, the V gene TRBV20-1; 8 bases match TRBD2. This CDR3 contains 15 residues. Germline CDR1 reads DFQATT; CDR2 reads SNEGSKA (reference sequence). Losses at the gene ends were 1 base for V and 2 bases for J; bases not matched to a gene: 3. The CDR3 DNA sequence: TGCAGTGCTAGAGCGGGAGGGGTAAACACCGGGGAGCTGTTTTTT. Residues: CSARAGGVNTGELFF.

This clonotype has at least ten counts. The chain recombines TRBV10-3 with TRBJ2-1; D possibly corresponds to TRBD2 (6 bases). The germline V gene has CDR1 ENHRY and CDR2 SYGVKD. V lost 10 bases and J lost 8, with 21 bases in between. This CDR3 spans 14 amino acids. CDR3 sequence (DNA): TGTGCCACTTATAACCGGGACTCCAGCGATGAGCAGTTCTTC. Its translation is CATYNRDSSDEQFF.

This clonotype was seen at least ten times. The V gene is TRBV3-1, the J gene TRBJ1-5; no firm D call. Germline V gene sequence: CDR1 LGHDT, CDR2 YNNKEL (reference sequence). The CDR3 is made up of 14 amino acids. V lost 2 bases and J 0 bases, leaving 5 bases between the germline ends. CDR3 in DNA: TGTGCCAGCAGCCAAACATTTAGCAATCAGCCCCAGCATTTT. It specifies CASSQTFSNQPQHF.

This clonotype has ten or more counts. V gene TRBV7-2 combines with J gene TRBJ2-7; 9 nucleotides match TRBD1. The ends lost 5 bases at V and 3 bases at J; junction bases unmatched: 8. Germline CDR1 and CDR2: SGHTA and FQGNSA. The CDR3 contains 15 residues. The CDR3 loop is CASSLDGTGLYEQYF. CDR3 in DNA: TGTGCCAGCAGCCTCGACGGGACAGGGCTCTACGAGCAGTACTTC.

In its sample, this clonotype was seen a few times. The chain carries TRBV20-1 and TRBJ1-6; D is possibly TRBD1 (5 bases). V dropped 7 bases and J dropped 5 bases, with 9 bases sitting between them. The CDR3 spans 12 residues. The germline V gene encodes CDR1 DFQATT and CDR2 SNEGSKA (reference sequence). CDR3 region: CSGRTNNSPLHF. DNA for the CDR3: TGCAGTGGAAGGACAAATAATTCACCCCTCCACTTT.

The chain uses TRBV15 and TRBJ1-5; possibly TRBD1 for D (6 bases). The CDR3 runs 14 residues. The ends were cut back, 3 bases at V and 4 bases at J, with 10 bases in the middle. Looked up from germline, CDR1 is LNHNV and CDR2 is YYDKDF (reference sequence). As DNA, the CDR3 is TGTGCCACCAGCAGGGACAGCCTTAATCAGCCCCAGCATTTT. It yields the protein CATSRDSLNQPQHF.

DNA for the CDR3: TGTGCCAGCTCCTCCAGGGCAGGGAACACTGAAGCTTTCTTT. This translates into CASSSRAGNTEAFF. V is TRBV28 and J is TRBJ1-1, with D possibly TRBD1 on 5 matching bases. The germline V and J ends were trimmed by 8 bases and 1 base, with 14 bases remaining between them. The germline V gene has CDR1 MDHEN and CDR2 SYDVKM. This CDR3 contains 14 residues.

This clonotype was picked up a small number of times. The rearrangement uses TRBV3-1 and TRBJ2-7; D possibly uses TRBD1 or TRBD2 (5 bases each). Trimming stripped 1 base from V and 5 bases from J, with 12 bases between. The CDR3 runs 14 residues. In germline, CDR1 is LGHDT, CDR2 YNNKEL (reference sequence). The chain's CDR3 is CASSQARGAHEQYF. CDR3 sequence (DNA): TGTGCCAGCAGCCAAGCAAGAGGGGCCCACGAGCAGTACTTC.